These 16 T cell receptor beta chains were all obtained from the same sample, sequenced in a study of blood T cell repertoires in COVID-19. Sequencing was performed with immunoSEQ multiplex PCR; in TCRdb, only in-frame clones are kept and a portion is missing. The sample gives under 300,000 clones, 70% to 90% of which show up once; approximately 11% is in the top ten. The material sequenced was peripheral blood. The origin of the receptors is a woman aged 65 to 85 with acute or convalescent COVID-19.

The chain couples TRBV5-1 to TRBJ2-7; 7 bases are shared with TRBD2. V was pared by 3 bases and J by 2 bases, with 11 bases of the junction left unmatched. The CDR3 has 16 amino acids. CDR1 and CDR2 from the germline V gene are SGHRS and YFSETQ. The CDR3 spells CASSSGSRGTTYEQYF. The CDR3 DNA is TGCGCCAGCAGCTCGGGCTCGCGGGGGACGACCTACGAGCAGTACTTC.

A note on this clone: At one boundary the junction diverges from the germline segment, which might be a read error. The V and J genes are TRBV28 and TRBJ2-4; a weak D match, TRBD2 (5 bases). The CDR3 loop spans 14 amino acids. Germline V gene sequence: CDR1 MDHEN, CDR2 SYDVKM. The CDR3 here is CASQQSSGRMSVDF. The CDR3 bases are TGTGCCAGCCAACAGTCAAGCGGCCGCATGTCTGTAGACTTC.

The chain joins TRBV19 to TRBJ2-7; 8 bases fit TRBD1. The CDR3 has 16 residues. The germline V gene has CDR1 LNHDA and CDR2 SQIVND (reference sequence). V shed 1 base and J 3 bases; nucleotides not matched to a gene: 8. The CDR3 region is CASSIATGGSLYEQYF. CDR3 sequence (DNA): TGTGCCAGTAGTATAGCCACAGGGGGTTCTCTCTACGAGCAGTACTTC.

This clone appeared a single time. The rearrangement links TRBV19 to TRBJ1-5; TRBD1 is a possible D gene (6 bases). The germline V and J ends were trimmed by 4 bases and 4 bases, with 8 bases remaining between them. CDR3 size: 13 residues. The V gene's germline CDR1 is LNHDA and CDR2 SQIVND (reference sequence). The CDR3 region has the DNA TGTGCCAGTAGTACAGGGGAGAATCAGCCCCAGCATTTT. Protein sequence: CASSTGENQPQHF.

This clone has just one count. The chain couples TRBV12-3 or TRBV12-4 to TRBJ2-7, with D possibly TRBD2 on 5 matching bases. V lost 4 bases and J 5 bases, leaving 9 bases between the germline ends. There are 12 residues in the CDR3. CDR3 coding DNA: TGTGCCAGCAGTTGGGAGACGGACGAGCAGTACTTC. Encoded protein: CASSWETDEQYF.

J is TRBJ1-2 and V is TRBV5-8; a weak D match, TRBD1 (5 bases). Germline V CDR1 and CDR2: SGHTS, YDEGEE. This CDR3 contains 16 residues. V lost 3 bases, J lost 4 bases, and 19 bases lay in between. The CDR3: CASSSLGFRESYGYTF. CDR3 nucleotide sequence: TGTGCCAGCAGCTCCTTGGGATTCAGGGAATCCTATGGCTACACCTTC.

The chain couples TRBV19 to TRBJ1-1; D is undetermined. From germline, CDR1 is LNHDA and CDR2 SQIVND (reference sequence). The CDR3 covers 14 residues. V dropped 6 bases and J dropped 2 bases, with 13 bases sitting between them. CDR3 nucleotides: TGTGCCAGTAGCTTCGGCGGGAGAAACACTGAAGCTTTCTTT. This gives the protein CASSFGGRNTEAFF.

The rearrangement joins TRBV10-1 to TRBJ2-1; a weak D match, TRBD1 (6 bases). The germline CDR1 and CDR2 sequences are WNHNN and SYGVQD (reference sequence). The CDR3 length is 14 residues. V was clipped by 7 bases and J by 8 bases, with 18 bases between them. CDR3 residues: CASTPDRHGDEQFF. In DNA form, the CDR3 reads TGCGCCAGCACCCCGGACAGACACGGTGATGAGCAGTTCTTC.

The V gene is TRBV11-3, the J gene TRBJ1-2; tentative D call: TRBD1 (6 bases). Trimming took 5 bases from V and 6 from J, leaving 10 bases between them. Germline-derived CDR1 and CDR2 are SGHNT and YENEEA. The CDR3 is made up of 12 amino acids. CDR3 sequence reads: CASSRGGHGYTF. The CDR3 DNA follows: TGTGCCAGCAGCCGGGGGGGCCATGGCTACACCTTC.

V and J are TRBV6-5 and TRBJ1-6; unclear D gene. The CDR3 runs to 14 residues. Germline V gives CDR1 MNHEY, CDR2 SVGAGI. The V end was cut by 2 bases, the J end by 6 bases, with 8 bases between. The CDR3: CASSYEGLNSPLHF. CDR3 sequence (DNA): TGTGCCAGCAGTTACGAGGGCCTTAATTCACCCCTCCACTTT.

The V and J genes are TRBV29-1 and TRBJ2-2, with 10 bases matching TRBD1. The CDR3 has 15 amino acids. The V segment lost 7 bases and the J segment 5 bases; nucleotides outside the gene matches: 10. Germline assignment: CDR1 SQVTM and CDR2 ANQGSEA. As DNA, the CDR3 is TGCAGCGCCGGACCAGGACAGGGGGGGACCGGGGAGCTGTTTTTT. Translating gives CSAGPGQGGTGELFF.

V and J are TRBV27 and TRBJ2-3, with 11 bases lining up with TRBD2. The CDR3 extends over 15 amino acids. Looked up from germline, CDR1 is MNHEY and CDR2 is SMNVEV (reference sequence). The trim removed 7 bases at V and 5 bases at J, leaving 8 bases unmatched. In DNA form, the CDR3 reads TGTGCCAGCACTACTTTAGCGGGGGGGGTAGATACGCAGTATTTT. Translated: CASTTLAGGVDTQYF.

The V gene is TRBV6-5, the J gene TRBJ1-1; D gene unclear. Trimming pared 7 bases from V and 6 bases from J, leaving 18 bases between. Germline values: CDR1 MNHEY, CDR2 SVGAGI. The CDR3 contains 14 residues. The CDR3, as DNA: TGTGCCAGCAAACCGTTTAGAGGGCCTGCTGAAGCTTTCTTT. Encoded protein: CASKPFRGPAEAFF.

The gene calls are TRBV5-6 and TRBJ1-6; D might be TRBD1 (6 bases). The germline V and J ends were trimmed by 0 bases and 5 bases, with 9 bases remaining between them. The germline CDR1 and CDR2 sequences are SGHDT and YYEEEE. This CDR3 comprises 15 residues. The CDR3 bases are TGTGCCAGCAGCTTGGTCCCAGGGGATAATTCACCCCTCCACTTT. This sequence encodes CASSLVPGDNSPLHF. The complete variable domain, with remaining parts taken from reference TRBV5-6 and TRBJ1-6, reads DAGVTQSPTHLIKTRGQQVTLRCSPKSGHDTVSWYQQALGQGPQFIFQYYEEEERQRGNFPDRFSGHQFPNYSSELNVNALLLGDSALYLCASSLVPGDNSPLHFGNGTRLTVT.

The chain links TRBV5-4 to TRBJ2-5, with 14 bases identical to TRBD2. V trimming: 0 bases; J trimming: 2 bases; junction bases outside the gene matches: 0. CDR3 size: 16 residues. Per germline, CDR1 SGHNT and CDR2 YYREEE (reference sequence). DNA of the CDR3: TGTGCCAGCAGCTTGGGACTAGCGGGGGGGCAAGAGACCCAGTACTTC. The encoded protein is CASSLGLAGGQETQYF.

In DNA, the CDR3 is TGTGCCAGCAGAGGGACTAGCGGGGGGTTAGGGAGGGGATTTTCCTACGAGCAGTACTTC. Protein product: CASRGTSGGLGRGFSYEQYF. This chain joins TRBV3-1 (or the pseudogene TRBV3-2) and TRBJ2-7, with TRBD2 matching over 15 bases. CDR1 and CDR2 (germline): LGHDT, YNNKEL (reference sequence). The CDR3 length is 20 residues. Unmatched junction bases numbered 16, after V lost 6 bases and J lost 1 base.